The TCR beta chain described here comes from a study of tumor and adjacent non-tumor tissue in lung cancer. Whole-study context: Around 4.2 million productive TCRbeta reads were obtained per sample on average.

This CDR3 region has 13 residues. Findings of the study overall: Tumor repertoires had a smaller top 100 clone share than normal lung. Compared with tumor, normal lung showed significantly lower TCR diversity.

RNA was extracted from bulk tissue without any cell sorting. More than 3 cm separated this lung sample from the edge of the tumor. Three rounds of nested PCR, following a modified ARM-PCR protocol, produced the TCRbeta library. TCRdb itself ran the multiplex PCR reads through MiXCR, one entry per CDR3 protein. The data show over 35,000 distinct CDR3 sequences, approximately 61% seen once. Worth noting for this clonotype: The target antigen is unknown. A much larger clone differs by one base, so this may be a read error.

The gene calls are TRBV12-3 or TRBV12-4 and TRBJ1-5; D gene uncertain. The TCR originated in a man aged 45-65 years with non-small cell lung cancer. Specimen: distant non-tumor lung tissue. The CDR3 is CASSPSSNEPQHF. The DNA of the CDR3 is TGTGCCAGCAGTCCCAGTAGCAATGAGCCCCAGCATTTT.